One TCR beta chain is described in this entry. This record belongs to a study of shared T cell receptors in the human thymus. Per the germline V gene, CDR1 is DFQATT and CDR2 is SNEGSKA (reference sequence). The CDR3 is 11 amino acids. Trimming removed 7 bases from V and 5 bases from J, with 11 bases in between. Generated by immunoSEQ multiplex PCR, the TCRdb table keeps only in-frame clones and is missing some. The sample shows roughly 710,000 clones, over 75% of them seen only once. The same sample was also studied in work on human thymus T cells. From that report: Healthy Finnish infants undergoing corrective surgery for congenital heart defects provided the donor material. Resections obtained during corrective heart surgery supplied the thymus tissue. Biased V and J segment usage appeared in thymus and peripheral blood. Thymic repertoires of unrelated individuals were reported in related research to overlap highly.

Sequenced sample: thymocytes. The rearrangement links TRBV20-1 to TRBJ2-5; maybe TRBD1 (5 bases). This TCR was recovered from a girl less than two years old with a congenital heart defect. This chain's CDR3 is CSGQGGETQYF. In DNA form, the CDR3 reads TGCAGTGGGCAGGGTGGGGAGACCCAGTACTTC.